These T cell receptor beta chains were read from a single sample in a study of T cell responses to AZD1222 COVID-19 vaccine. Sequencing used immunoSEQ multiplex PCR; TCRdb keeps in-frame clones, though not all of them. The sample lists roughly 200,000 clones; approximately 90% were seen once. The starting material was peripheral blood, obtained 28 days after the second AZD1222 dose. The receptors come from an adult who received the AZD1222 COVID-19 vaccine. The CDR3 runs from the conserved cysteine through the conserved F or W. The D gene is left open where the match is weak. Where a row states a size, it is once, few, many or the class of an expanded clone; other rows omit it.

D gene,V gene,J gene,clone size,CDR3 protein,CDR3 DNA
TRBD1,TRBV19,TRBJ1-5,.,CASIGRDSYQPQHF,TGTGCCAGTATTGGACGGGACAGCTATCAGCCCCAGCATTTT
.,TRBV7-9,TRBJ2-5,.,CASSSQETQYF,TGTGCCAGCAGCTCCCAAGAGACCCAGTACTTC
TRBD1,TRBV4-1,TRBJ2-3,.,CASSPLDRGQADTQYF,TGCGCCAGCAGCCCCCTCGACAGGGGGCAGGCAGATACGCAGTATTTT
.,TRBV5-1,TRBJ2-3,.,CASSPPTDTQYF,TGCGCCAGCAGCCCCCCCACAGATACGCAGTATTTT
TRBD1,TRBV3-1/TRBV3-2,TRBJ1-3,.,CASSSGTGGGNTIYF,TGTGCCAGCAGTTCCGGGACAGGAGGTGGAAACACCATATATTTT
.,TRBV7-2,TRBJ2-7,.,CASSYRDGAYEQYF,TGTGCCAGCAGCTACCGGGACGGTGCCTACGAGCAGTACTTC
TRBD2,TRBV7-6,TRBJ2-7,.,CASSLAPLADYEQYF,TGTGCCAGCAGCTTGGCCCCACTAGCGGACTACGAGCAGTACTTC
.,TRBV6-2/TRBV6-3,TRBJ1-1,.,CASSSDLNTEAFF,TGTGCCAGCAGTTCAGACCTGAACACTGAAGCTTTCTTT
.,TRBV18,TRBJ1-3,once,CASSPQSSGNTIYF,TGTGCCAGCTCACCACAAAGCTCTGGAAACACCATATATTTT
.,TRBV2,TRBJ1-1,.,CANPREGKSTEAFF,TGTGCCAACCCGCGGGAAGGGAAATCCACTGAAGCTTTCTTT
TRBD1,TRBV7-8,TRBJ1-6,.,CASSLDRYSPLHF,TGTGCCAGCAGCCTGGACAGGTACTCACCCCTCCACTTT
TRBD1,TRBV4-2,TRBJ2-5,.,CASSQDRQGAQETQYF,TGTGCCAGCAGCCAAGATAGGCAGGGGGCCCAAGAGACCCAGTACTTC
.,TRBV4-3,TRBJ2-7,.,CASSLYGGPYEQYF,TGCGCCAGCAGCCTGTACGGGGGCCCTTACGAGCAGTACTTC
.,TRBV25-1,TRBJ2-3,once,CASRTSDTQYF,TGTGCCAGCAGGACCTCCGATACGCAGTATTTT
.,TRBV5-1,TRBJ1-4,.,CASSLDSTNEKLFF,TGCGCCAGCAGCTTAGACTCAACTAATGAAAAACTGTTTTTT
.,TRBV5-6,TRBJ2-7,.,CASSLGYSYEQYF,TGTGCCAGCAGCTTGGGCTACTCCTACGAGCAGTACTTC
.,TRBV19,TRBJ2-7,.,CASSIRGEYYEQYF,TGTGCCAGTAGTATAAGGGGGGAGTACTACGAGCAGTACTTC
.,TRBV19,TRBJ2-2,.,CASSTDQGMITGELFF,TGTGCCAGTAGTACTGACCAGGGAATGATCACCGGGGAGCTGTTTTTT
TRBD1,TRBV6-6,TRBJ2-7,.,CASSIPVGDRGREQYF,TGTGCCAGCAGTATCCCGGTGGGGGACAGGGGGCGCGAGCAGTACTTC
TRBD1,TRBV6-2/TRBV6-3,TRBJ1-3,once,CASSYSTGSGNTIYF,TGTGCCAGCAGTTACTCGACAGGGTCTGGAAACACCATATATTTT
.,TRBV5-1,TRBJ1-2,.,CASSLAGAGRLDGYTF,TGCGCCAGCAGCTTGGCTGGGGCAGGGCGACTAGATGGCTACACCTTC
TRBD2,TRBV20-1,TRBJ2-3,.,CSAGSGTNQYF,TGCAGTGCAGGCAGCGGGACCAACCAGTATTTT
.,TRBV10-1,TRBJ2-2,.,CASSETGDNTGELFF,TGCGCCAGCAGTGAAACGGGGGACAACACCGGGGAGCTGTTTTTT
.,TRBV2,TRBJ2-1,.,CASSPRGSFTEQFF,TGTGCCAGCAGCCCTCGGGGGAGTTTTACTGAGCAGTTCTTC
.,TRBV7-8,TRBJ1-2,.,CASSPLRPGITNYGYTF,TGTGCCAGCAGCCCCCTAAGGCCTGGTATAACTAACTATGGCTACACCTTC
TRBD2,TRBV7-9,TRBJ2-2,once,CASSLRTSGTGELFF,TGTGCCAGCAGCCTCAGGACTAGCGGCACCGGGGAGCTGTTTTTT
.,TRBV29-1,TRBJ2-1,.,CSVVVGEGSYNEQFF,TGCAGCGTTGTGGTGGGAGAGGGCTCCTACAATGAGCAGTTCTTC
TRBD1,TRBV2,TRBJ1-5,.,CASKDRDNQPQHF,TGTGCCAGCAAGGACAGGGACAATCAGCCCCAGCATTTT
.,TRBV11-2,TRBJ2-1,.,CASSRMTAHNEQFF,TGTGCCAGCAGCCGGATGACAGCCCACAATGAGCAGTTCTTC
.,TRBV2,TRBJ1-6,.,CASSEAPPRVFRTPLHF,TGTGCCAGCAGTGAAGCCCCACCTAGAGTTTTTAGGACACCCCTCCACTTT
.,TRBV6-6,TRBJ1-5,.,CASSYSTGIDKPQHF,TGTGCCAGCAGTTACTCTACAGGGATTGACAAGCCCCAGCATTTT
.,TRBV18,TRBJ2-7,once,CASSPKGPRYEQYF,TGTGCCAGCTCACCGAAGGGGCCGAGGTACGAGCAGTACTTC
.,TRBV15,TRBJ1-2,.,CATSRFIGGYGYTF,TGTGCCACCAGCAGATTTATTGGTGGCTATGGCTACACCTTC